The 7 T cell receptor beta chains below come from one sample, sequenced in a study of CD8+CD57+ T cells in acquired aplastic anemia. Genomic DNA served as template for TCR beta VDJ and CDR3 profiling. TCRdb called the reads again in MiXCR, with one record for every CDR3 protein. The repertoire holds around 180,000 distinct CDR3 sequences, with over 60% as singletons. Sample: sorted CD4+, CD8+, or CD8+CD57+ T cells (not recorded which) from PBMCs. Source of these receptors: a human donor with severe aplastic anemia or a healthy control (not recorded which).

This chain links TRBV5-8 with TRBJ2-7, with D tentatively TRBD2 (6 bases). CDR3 length: 16 residues. V shed 4 bases and J shed 6 bases, with 23 bases lying between them. Germline CDR1 and CDR2: SGHTS and YDEGEE. CDR3 DNA: TGTGCCAGCAGCGCAGCCGGTAGCGGAGCCCTCCTCGAGCAGTACTTC. It translates to CASSAAGSGALLEQYF.

This clonotype turned up a few times. The chain links TRBV27 to TRBJ1-1, with D uncertain. Trimming removed 0 bases from V and 0 bases from J, with 8 bases in between. CDR1 is MNHEY, CDR2 SMNVEV, per germline (reference sequence). The CDR3 length is 15 residues. CDR3 nucleotide sequence: TGTGCCAGCAGTTTATCTGGGTTTATGAACACTGAAGCTTTCTTT. It codes for CASSLSGFMNTEAFF.

The chain joins TRBV25-1 to TRBJ2-7; no clear D gene. Germline V lookup: CDR1 MGHDK, CDR2 SYGVNS. The V and J ends lost 4 bases and 3 bases respectively, with 16 bases between them. The CDR3 loop spans 15 amino acids. The CDR3, as DNA: TGTGCCAGCAGTGGACGGAATCTGTATAACTACGAGCAGTACTTC. Its protein product is CASSGRNLYNYEQYF.

The V call is TRBV7-9, the J call TRBJ1-4; D gene ambiguous. Germline CDR1 is SEHNR and CDR2 is FQNEAQ (reference sequence). V was shortened by 4 bases and J by 5 bases, with 14 bases between the two germline ends. The CDR3 has 15 amino acids. CDR3 residues: CASSSWGYPNEKLFF. CDR3 bases: TGTGCCAGCAGCTCTTGGGGATACCCAAATGAAAAACTGTTTTTT.

Ten or more counts support this clonotype. The chain combines TRBV12-3 or TRBV12-4 with TRBJ2-2; D remains unclear. The CDR3 has 14 amino acids. The ends were cut back, 3 bases at V and 7 bases at J, with 12 bases in the middle. CDR3 residues: CASSFGPNGGELFF. The CDR3 region has the DNA TGTGCCAGCAGTTTTGGGCCAAATGGCGGGGAGCTGTTTTTT.

This rearrangement joins TRBV2 to TRBJ2-7, with 9 bases identical to TRBD1. This CDR3 has 15 amino acids. Germline lookup yields CDR1 SNHLY and CDR2 FYNNEI. After removal of 8 bases from V and 2 bases from J, the junction contained 10 bases not matched to a gene. This CDR3 reads CASGLTGGTPYEQYF. In nucleotides, the CDR3 is TGTGCCAGCGGATTGACAGGGGGTACTCCCTACGAGCAGTACTTC.

This clonotype was seen repeatedly, ten times or more. The genes are TRBV25-1 and TRBJ2-2; TRBD1 aligns across 7 bases. CDR1 is MGHDK and CDR2 is SYGVNS in the germline V gene. This CDR3 comprises 13 residues. V shed 5 bases, J shed 3 bases, and the junction held 0 bases outside the gene matches. The CDR3 nucleotides are TGTGCCAGCAGTACAGGGGACACCGGGGAGCTGTTTTTT. This translates into CASSTGDTGELFF.